This entry is about one TCR beta chain. Its target is not known. The data originate from a study of shared clonotypes between healthy human individuals. Study-wide results and caveats: Naive CD4 clonotype sharing across four donors was around 5.5%.

Germline values: CDR1 SEHNR, CDR2 FQNEAQ (reference sequence). V lost 1 base, J lost 0 bases, and 10 bases lay in between. CDR3 length equals 15 residues. Naive CD8 cells lacked CD45RO, underwent positive selection for CCR7 and left out terminally differentiated effector memory CD45RA+ cells. Assay: immunoSEQ multiplex PCR; the TCRdb copy retains only in-frame clones and omits some. The sample yields around 580,000 clones, nearly 98% seen once. Input material: naive CD8+ T cells sorted from blood. This TCR came from a man aged 25 to 40 in good health. The gene calls are TRBV7-9 and TRBJ2-7; D assignment may be TRBD1 or TRBD2 (5 bases each). CDR3 region: CASSLGWDGSYEQYF. In nucleotides, the CDR3 is TGTGCCAGCAGCTTAGGCTGGGACGGCTCCTACGAGCAGTACTTC. Variable domain in full (rest from reference TRBV7-9 and TRBJ2-7): DTGVSQNPRHKITKRGQNVTFRCDPISEHNRLYWYRQTLGQGPEFLTYFQNEAQLEKSRLLSDRFSAERPKGSFSTLEIQRTEQGDSAMYLCASSLGWDGSYEQYFGPGTRLTVT.